Listed below are T cell receptor beta chains from one sample, sequenced in a study of OX40 agonist ivuxolimab in advanced cancers. Sequencing was performed with immunoSEQ multiplex PCR; in TCRdb, only in-frame clones are kept and a portion is missing. In the table there are tens of thousands of clones, approximately 88% of which are singletons. The sample consisted of CD4+ or CD8+ T cells sorted from blood, taken in a trial of the OX40 agonist ivuxolimab. These receptors originate from an adult with an advanced solid tumor such as melanoma, head and neck, liver or kidney cancer. Both conserved end residues are part of each CDR3. A D gene is named only where the DNA matches it firmly. Part of the rows lack a size; the others show once, few, many or a class for expanded clones.

>NA|TRBV4-1|TRBJ2-2|NA
TGCGCCAGTAAACCCCGGAGTAGCAACGCCGGGGAGCTGTTTTTT
CASKPRSSNAGELFF
>NA|TRBV7-6|TRBJ2-6|once
TGTGCCAGCAGCCACTATGAGGGTGCTGGGGCCAACGTCCTGACTTTC
CASSHYEGAGANVLTF
>NA|TRBV19|TRBJ1-1|once
TGTGCCAGTAGGAACAGGGAGGAGCGCACTGAAGCTTTCTTT
CASRNREERTEAFF
>NA|TRBV7-9|TRBJ2-2|NA
TGTGCCAGCAGCTCCTCGAACACCGGGGAGCTGTTTTTT
CASSSSNTGELFF
>NA|TRBV27|TRBJ1-5|NA
TGTGCCAGCAGTATTAATAGCAATCAGCCCCAGCATTTT
CASSINSNQPQHF
>TRBD1|TRBV19|TRBJ2-1|NA
TGTGCCAGTAATGTGGACAGGGGGTCCTACAATGAGCAGTTCTTC
CASNVDRGSYNEQFF
>NA|TRBV29-1|TRBJ2-7|NA
TGCAGCGTTGTGGGGAACTCCTACGAGCAGTACTTC
CSVVGNSYEQYF
>TRBD2|TRBV19|TRBJ2-5|NA
TGTGCCAGTAGTATAGGCGGGAGGCACTCCGGAGAGACCCAGTACTTC
CASSIGGRHSGETQYF
>TRBD1|TRBV4-2|TRBJ2-1|NA
TGTGCCAGCAGCCACGGAGGACAGGGCTTCTACAATGAGCAGTTCTTC
CASSHGGQGFYNEQFF
>NA|TRBV5-4|TRBJ2-5|once
TGTGCCAGCAGCTTGGGGGCCGGACTACAGTACCAAGAGACCCAGTACTTC
CASSLGAGLQYQETQYF
>TRBD1|TRBV5-8|TRBJ1-4|NA
TGTGCCAGCAGCCCGGGACAGGGGGCGGGTGAAAAACTGTTTTTT
CASSPGQGAGEKLFF
>TRBD1|TRBV27|TRBJ2-7|NA
TGTGCCAGCAGTTTGGGGACAGGGTACGAGCAGTACTTC
CASSLGTGYEQYF
>TRBD2|TRBV6-5|TRBJ2-7|NA
TGTGCCAGCAGTTATGCGGGAGTTAGGGACGAGCAGTACTTC
CASSYAGVRDEQYF
>NA|TRBV5-1|TRBJ2-2|NA
TGCGCCAGCAGCTTGAACGAGGGTACCCGGGAGCTGTTTTTT
CASSLNEGTRELFF
>NA|TRBV5-6|TRBJ2-7|NA
TGTGCCAGCAGCCCTGGCCTGAGCTCCTACGAGCAGTACTTC
CASSPGLSSYEQYF
>TRBD2|TRBV7-3|TRBJ2-3|NA
TGTGCCAGCAGCTTCGTAGCGGGAGGAGACACAGATACGCAGTATTTT
CASSFVAGGDTDTQYF
>TRBD2|TRBV28|TRBJ2-7|NA
TGTGCCAGCAGTTTATACCGCGGGGGGAACGAGCAGTACTTC
CASSLYRGGNEQYF
>NA|TRBV19|TRBJ1-1|NA
TGTGCCAGTAGTATAAGGGGACCTGAAGCTTTCTTT
CASSIRGPEAFF
>TRBD1|TRBV28|TRBJ2-7|NA
TGTGCCAGCAGTTTCGACGGGACAGGTTACGAGCAGTACTTC
CASSFDGTGYEQYF
>NA|TRBV7-6|TRBJ1-1|NA
TGTGCCAGCAGCCCGGACGGGGGAGGCACTGAAGCTTTCTTT
CASSPDGGGTEAFF
>TRBD2|TRBV7-9|TRBJ2-1|NA
TGTGCCAGCCGGGCACTAGCGGCCTCCTACAATGAGCAGTTCTTC
CASRALAASYNEQFF
>TRBD2|TRBV5-1|TRBJ2-1|few
TGCGCCAGCAGTCAATGGGGGCTCCTAGCGGGAGGGCCAGAAAACAATGAGCAGTTCTTC
CASSQWGLLAGGPENNEQFF
>NA|TRBV28|TRBJ2-3|once
TGTGCCAGCAGTTTTTCTAGGGACACCCTGAGTTACACAGATACGCAGTATTTT
CASSFSRDTLSYTDTQYF
>NA|TRBV9|TRBJ1-5|NA
TGTGCCAGCAGCGCGGGTTTACGGCAGCCCCAGCATTTT
CASSAGLRQPQHF
>TRBD2|TRBV28|TRBJ2-7|NA
TGTGCCAGCAGTTTAGGGCGGGAGGGCCAAGGCGACGAGCAGTACTTC
CASSLGREGQGDEQYF
>TRBD2|TRBV2|TRBJ2-1|NA
TGTGCCAGCTCTGTTGTTTCGGGACTAGCGCACAATGAGCAGTTCTTC
CASSVVSGLAHNEQFF
>TRBD2|TRBV19|TRBJ2-7|NA
TGTGCCAGTAGTAGGATATCTAGCGGGTCCACCTCCTACGAGCAGTACTTC
CASSRISSGSTSYEQYF
>NA|TRBV27|TRBJ1-2|NA
TGTGCCAGCAGTTTTTACAGGGAGGATGGCTACACCTTC
CASSFYREDGYTF